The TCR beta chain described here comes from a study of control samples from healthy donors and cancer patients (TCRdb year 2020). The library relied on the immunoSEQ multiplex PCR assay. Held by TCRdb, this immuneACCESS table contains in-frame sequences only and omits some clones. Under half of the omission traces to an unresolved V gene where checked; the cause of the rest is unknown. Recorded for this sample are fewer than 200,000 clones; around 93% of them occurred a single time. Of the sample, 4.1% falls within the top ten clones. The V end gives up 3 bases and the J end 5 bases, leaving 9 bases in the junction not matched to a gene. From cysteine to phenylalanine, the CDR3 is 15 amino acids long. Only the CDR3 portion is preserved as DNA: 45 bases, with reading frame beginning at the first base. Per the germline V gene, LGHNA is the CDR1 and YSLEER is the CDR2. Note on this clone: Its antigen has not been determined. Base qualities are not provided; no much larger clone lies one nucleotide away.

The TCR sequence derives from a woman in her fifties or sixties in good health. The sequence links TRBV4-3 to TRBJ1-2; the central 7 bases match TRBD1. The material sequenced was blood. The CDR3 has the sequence CASSHGTAQPYGYTF. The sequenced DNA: TGCGCCAGCAGCCACGGGACAGCCCAACCTTATGGCTACACCTTC.